This T cell receptor (beta chain) was captured in a study of CD8 T cells in Susac syndrome. Remarks on this clonotype: Antigen: not known.

The germline CDR1 and CDR2 sequences are SGDLS and YYNGEE. The V and J ends lost 3 bases and 1 base respectively, with 10 bases between them. The length of the CDR3 is 14 residues. Bulk CD8+ and CD4+ cells came from magnetic negative isolation; CD8+ TEMRA by FACS. Reverse transcription of roughly 0.45 to 1 ug RNA used random hexamers. With immunoSEQ multiplex PCR, TCR beta CDR3 was amplified across 54 Vbeta and 13 Jbeta. MiXCR, applied by TCRdb to the immunoSEQ multiplex PCR reads, yields one record per CDR3 protein. The profile shows roughly 80,000 distinct CDR3 sequences, about 93% of them singletons. Study-level results: The TCR sequencing and HLA analysis in the study involved a relatively small number of individuals, as the study acknowledged.

The V call is TRBV9, the J call TRBJ2-5; maybe TRBD2 (5 bases). This TCR was recovered from a human donor in good health. The sequenced sample was CD8+ T cells from PBMCs. The CDR3 loop is CASSASGSQETQYF. Written as DNA, the CDR3 is TGTGCCAGCAGCGCCAGCGGCAGCCAAGAGACCCAGTACTTC.